This T cell receptor beta chain was documented in a study of T cells in Graves' hyperthyroidism and ophthalmopathy. Study results and limitations: Expanded thyroid clonotypes (above 0.001) were mostly also found in blood. Ophthalmopathy, as predicted by the model, came a median approximately 5.9 months after the prediction.

V dropped 3 bases and J dropped 5; count of bases not matched to a gene: 13. Looked up from germline, CDR1 is SGHRS and CDR2 is YFSETQ. The length of the CDR3 is 17 residues. About this clonotype: Its specificity is not known.

It was RNA transcripts that yielded the amplified TCR beta CDR3 regions. The HTBI primer set was used in a first-round RT-PCR of the TCR CDR3. TCRdb reprocessed the multiplex PCR reads with MiXCR, giving one entry per CDR3 protein. This repertoire shows a few hundred thousand distinct CDR3 sequences, 15% to 18% found once; its top ten account for about a quarter. Diagnosing involved the use of clinical symptoms, serum thyroxine and TRAb, thyroid ultrasound and orbital computed tomography. Sequencing was done on a sample of blood. The rearrangement joins TRBV5-1 to TRBJ2-5, with 10 bases that match TRBD1. The receptor was derived from a woman under 30 with Graves' hyperthyroidism that later progressed to Graves' ophthalmopathy. The CDR3 region has the DNA TGCGCCAGCAGCTCCGAGGACAGGGGGGTATACTCGGAGACCCAGTACTTC. Translation: CASSSEDRGVYSETQYF.